This T cell receptor beta chain comes out of a study of T cells in Graves' hyperthyroidism and ophthalmopathy. This clonotype has just a few counts. The CDR3 spans 15 residues. V trimming: 5 bases; J trimming: 6 bases; junction bases outside the gene matches: 10. Germline V gene data show CDR1 as MNHNS and CDR2 as SASEGT. TCR beta CDR3 region amplification was performed from RNA transcripts. HTBI primers were employed in a first-round RT-PCR of the TCR CDR3. TCRdb itself ran the multiplex PCR reads through MiXCR, one entry per CDR3 protein. This repertoire shows roughly 650,000 distinct CDR3 sequences, about 16% found once; its top ten account for less than 3.5%.

The source is a woman aged 40 to 49 with Graves' ophthalmopathy. The sequenced material came from blood. The chain carries TRBV6-1 and TRBJ2-3, with 8 bases lining up with TRBD2. The CDR3 region has the DNA TGTGCCAGCAGTCCAGCCGGGACTAGAGGGGATACGCAGTATTTT. It translates to CASSPAGTRGDTQYF.